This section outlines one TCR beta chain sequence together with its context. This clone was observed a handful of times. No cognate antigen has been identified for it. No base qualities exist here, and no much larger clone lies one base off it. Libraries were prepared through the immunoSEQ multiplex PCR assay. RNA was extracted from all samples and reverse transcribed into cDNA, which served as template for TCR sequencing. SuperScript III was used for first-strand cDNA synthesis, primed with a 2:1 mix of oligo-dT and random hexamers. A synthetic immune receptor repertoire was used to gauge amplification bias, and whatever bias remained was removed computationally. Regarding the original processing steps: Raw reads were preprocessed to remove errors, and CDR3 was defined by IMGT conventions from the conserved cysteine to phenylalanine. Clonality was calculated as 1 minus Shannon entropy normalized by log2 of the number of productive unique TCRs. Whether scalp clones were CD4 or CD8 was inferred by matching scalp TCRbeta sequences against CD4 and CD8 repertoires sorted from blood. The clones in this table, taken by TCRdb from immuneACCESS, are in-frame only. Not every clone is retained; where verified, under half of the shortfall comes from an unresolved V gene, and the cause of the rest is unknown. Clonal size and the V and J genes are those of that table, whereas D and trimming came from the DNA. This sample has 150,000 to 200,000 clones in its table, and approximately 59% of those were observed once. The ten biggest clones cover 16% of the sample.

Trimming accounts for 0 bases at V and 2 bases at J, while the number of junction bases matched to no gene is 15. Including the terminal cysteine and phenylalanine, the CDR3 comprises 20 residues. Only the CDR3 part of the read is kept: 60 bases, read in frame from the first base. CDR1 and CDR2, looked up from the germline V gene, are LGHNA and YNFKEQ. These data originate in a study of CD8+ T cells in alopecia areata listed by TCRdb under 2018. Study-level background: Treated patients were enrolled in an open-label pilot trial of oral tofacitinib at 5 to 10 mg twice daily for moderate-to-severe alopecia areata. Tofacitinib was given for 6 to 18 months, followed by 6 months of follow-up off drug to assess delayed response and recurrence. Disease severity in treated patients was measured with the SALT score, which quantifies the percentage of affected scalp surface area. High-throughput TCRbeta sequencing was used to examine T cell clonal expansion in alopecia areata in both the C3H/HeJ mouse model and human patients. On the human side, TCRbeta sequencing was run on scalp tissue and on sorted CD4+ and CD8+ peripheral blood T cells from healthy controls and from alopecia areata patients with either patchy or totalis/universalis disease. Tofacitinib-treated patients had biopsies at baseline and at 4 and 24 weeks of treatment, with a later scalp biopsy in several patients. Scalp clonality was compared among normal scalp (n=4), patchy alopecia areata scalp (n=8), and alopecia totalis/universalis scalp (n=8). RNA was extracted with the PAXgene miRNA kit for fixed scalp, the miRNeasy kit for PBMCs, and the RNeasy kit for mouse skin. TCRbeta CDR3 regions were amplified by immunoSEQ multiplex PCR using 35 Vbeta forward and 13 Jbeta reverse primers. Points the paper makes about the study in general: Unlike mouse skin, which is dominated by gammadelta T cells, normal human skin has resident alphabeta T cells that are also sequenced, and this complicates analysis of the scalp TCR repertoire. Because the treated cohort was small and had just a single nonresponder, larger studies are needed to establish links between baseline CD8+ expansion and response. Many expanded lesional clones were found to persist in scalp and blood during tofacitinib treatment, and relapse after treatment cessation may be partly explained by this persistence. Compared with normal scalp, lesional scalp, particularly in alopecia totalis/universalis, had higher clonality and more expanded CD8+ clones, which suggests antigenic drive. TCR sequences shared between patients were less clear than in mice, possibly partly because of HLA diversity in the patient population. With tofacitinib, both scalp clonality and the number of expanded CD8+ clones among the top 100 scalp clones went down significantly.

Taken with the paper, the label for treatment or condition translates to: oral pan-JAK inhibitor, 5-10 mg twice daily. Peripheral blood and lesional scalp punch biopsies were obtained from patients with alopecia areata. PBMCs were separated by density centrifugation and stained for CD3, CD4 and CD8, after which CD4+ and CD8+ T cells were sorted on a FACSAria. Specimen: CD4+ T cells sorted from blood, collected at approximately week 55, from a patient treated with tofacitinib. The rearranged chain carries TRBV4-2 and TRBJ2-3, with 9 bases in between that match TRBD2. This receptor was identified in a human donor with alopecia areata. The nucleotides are TGTGCCAGCAGCCAAGATCTTATGTCTAGCGGGGAATTTTACACAGATACGCAGTATTTT. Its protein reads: CASSQDLMSSGEFYTDTQYF.